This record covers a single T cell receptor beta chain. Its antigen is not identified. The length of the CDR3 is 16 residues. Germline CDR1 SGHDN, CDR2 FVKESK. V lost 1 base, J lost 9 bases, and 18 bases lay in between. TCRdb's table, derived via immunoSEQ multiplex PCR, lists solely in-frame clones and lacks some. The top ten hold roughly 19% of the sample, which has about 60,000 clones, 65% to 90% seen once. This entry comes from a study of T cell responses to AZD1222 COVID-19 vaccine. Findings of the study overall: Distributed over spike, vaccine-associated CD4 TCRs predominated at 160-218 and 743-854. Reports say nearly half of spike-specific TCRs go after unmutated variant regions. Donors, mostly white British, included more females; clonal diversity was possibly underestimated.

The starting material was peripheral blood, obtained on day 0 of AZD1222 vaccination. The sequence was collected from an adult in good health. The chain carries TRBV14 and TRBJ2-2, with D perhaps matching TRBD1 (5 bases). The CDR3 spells CASSQAGIGFSRELFF. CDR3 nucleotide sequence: TGTGCCAGCAGCCAAGCAGGGATTGGGTTTTCCAGGGAGCTGTTTTTT.